The 8 T cell receptor beta chains below come from one sample, sequenced in a study of blood T cell repertoires in COVID-19 (dated by TCRdb to the early 2020s). Library construction relied on the immunoSEQ multiplex PCR assay. Entries here come from immuneACCESS through TCRdb and include only in-frame sequences with V and J called. Some clones fail to appear in such tables; in the studies checked, an unresolved V gene covers under half of the shortfall, and the cause of the remainder is unknown. A total of 470,000 or so clones appear in this sample, 87% of them only once. The ten largest clones add up to about 2% of the sample. Sequenced: PBMCs or T cells enriched from blood (not recorded which). These receptors were collected from a woman between 18 and 30 years old with acute COVID-19.

The V and J genes are TRBV5-1 and TRBJ2-1; a possible D gene is TRBD2 (6 bases). The CDR3 is 18 amino acids. Trimming pared 4 bases from V and 0 bases from J, leaving 20 bases between. Germline lookup yields CDR1 SGHRS and CDR2 YFSETQ. The CDR3 is CASSPITGGPISYNEQFF. CDR3 coding DNA: TGCGCCAGCAGCCCAATTACCGGGGGACCAATCTCCTACAATGAGCAGTTCTTC.

This chain uses TRBV5-3 with TRBJ1-5; D is perhaps TRBD1 (5 bases). TRBV5-3 is designated an ORF whose function remains uncertain. The CDR3 is 16 residues long. V was pared by 8 bases and J by 0 bases, with 18 bases between. The CDR3 DNA follows: TGTGCCAGCCGAATGGGGGGTAAACTTAGCAATCAGCCCCAGCATTTT. As protein: CASRMGGKLSNQPQHF.

CDR3 in DNA: TGTGCCAGCAGCTCCCTAGCGGGGGGCCGGCATGAGCAGTTCTTC. Its translation is CASSSLAGGRHEQFF. The chain employs TRBV7-3 and TRBJ2-1; the match to TRBD2 covers 11 bases. The CDR3 contains 15 residues. CDR1 and CDR2 (germline): SGHTA, FQGTGA. The J segment lost 8 bases and the V segment lost 4 bases, leaving 7 bases of the junction unmatched.

The gene calls are TRBV9 and TRBJ1-5, with TRBD1 matching 7 bases. The CDR3 has 16 residues. Germline V gene sequence: CDR1 SGDLS, CDR2 YYNGEE. V lost 4 bases to trimming and J lost 0 bases; unmatched junction nucleotides: 7. The CDR3 protein is CASSPQGEYSNQPQHF. The CDR3 DNA is TGTGCCAGCAGCCCCCAGGGGGAATATAGCAATCAGCCCCAGCATTTT.

The chain couples TRBV11-2 to TRBJ2-7; 7 nucleotides align to TRBD1. This CDR3 is built from 12 residues. In germline, CDR1 is SGHAT, CDR2 FQNNGV. With V trimmed by 5 bases and J by 3 bases, 1 base remained unmatched. The CDR3 region is CASSGTDYEQYF. CDR3 coding DNA: TGTGCCAGCAGCGGGACAGACTACGAGCAGTACTTC.

This chain uses TRBV19 with TRBJ2-1, with 8 bases aligning to TRBD1. V was clipped by 3 bases and J by 7 bases; unmatched bases: 11. Germline CDR1 reads LNHDA; CDR2 reads SQIVND (reference sequence). The CDR3 is 16 amino acids. CDR3 nucleotide sequence: TGTGCCAGTAGTATTACCGGGACAGGTGAGGAGAATGAGCAGTTCTTC. Amino acids: CASSITGTGEENEQFF. The full variable domain, in which reference TRBV19 and TRBJ2-1 provide the parts outside the CDR3, is DGGITQSPKYLFRKEGQNVTLSCEQNLNHDAMYWYRQDPGQGLRLIYYSQIVNDFQKGDIAEGYSVSREKKESFPLTVTSAQKNPTAFYLCASSITGTGEENEQFFGPGTRLTVL.

This chain connects TRBV7-2 to TRBJ2-1; 11 positions agree with TRBD2. The CDR3 consists of 16 residues. The trim removed 5 bases at V and 5 bases at J, leaving 8 bases unmatched. Germline CDR1 SGHTA, CDR2 FQGNSA. The CDR3 DNA reads as TGTGCCAGCAGCCGGGGTGGACTAGCGGGTGACAATGAGCAGTTCTTC. It specifies CASSRGGLAGDNEQFF.

The chain carries TRBV5-1 and TRBJ2-1, with 10 nucleotides matching TRBD1. V shed 4 bases, J shed 2 bases, and the junction held 6 bases outside the gene matches. The CDR3 is made up of 16 amino acids. Germline V gene lookup returns CDR1 SGHRS and CDR2 YFSETQ. CDR3 sequence: CASSPMTGGAYNEQFF. The CDR3 DNA reads TGCGCCAGCAGCCCAATGACAGGGGGCGCCTACAATGAGCAGTTCTTC.